This is a list of T cell receptor beta chains from one sample in a study of T cells after yellow fever vaccination. TCRdb re-called the 5' RACE reads with MiXCR, one entry per CDR3 protein. The sample holds hundreds of thousands of distinct CDR3 sequences, under 20% seen once. The sample here was PBMCs, taken before the yellow fever booster vaccination. These receptors were collected from a man aged 18 to 29 who received the YFV17D yellow fever vaccine. CDR3s include the opening cysteine and the closing phenylalanine or tryptophan. Fields, in order: clone size, D gene, J gene, V gene, CDR3 protein, CDR3 DNA. D genes are given only for firm matches. Only some rows state a clone size, as once, few, many or a class for expanded clones.

clone_size: .; d_call: .; j_call: TRBJ1-1; v_call: TRBV12-3/TRBV12-4; cdr3_aa: CASSKPVTGNTEAFF; cdr3_nt: TGTGCCAGCAGCAAACCCGTGACAGGGAACACTGAAGCTTTCTTT
clone_size: many; d_call: TRBD1; j_call: TRBJ1-2; v_call: TRBV12-3/TRBV12-4; cdr3_aa: CASSLGQGYGYTF; cdr3_nt: TGTGCCAGCAGTTTGGGACAGGGCTATGGCTACACCTTC
clone_size: .; d_call: .; j_call: TRBJ1-1; v_call: TRBV4-3; cdr3_aa: CASSQESLASDAFF; cdr3_nt: TGCGCCAGCAGCCAAGAAAGTCTGGCCAGTGATGCTTTCTTT
clone_size: few; d_call: .; j_call: TRBJ1-2; v_call: TRBV20-1; cdr3_aa: CSASQRVPQVYGYTF; cdr3_nt: TGCAGTGCTAGCCAGCGGGTCCCTCAAGTCTATGGCTACACCTTC
clone_size: few; d_call: .; j_call: TRBJ1-3; v_call: TRBV5-1; cdr3_aa: CASSLASGSSSGNTIYF; cdr3_nt: TGCGCCAGCAGCTTGGCCAGCGGCTCGAGCTCTGGAAACACCATATATTTT
clone_size: .; d_call: TRBD1; j_call: TRBJ2-2; v_call: TRBV6-6; cdr3_aa: CASSFQGDKNTGELFF; cdr3_nt: TGTGCCAGCAGTTTCCAGGGGGATAAGAACACCGGGGAGCTGTTTTTT
clone_size: few; d_call: TRBD2; j_call: TRBJ2-3; v_call: TRBV4-1; cdr3_aa: CASSTSGQSTDTQYF; cdr3_nt: TGCGCCAGCAGCACTAGCGGTCAGAGCACAGATACGCAGTATTTT
clone_size: few; d_call: .; j_call: TRBJ1-2; v_call: TRBV29-1; cdr3_aa: CSVENLYGYTF; cdr3_nt: TGCAGCGTTGAAAATCTCTATGGCTACACCTTC
clone_size: few; d_call: .; j_call: TRBJ1-3; v_call: TRBV4-3; cdr3_aa: CASSQDGQTGNTIYF; cdr3_nt: TGCGCCAGCAGCCAAGATGGTCAGACTGGAAACACCATATATTTT
clone_size: .; d_call: .; j_call: TRBJ2-7; v_call: TRBV5-1; cdr3_aa: CASSFAGDLYEQYF; cdr3_nt: TGCGCCAGCAGCTTTGCAGGAGACCTCTACGAGCAGTACTTC
clone_size: few; d_call: .; j_call: TRBJ1-4; v_call: TRBV18; cdr3_aa: CASSSVNEKLFF; cdr3_nt: TGTGCCAGCTCGTCGGTTAACGAAAAACTGTTTTTT
clone_size: few; d_call: .; j_call: TRBJ1-4; v_call: TRBV4-2; cdr3_aa: CASSQVGAATNEKLFF; cdr3_nt: TGTGCCAGCAGCCAAGTAGGGGCAGCAACTAATGAAAAACTGTTTTTT
clone_size: .; d_call: .; j_call: TRBJ1-2; v_call: TRBV3-1; cdr3_aa: CASSHTTYPSDYGYTF; cdr3_nt: TGTGCCAGCAGCCATACGACGTACCCCTCAGACTATGGCTACACCTTC
clone_size: .; d_call: .; j_call: TRBJ2-2; v_call: TRBV21-1; cdr3_aa: CASSKGQAGGTTGELFF; cdr3_nt: TGTGCCAGCAGCAAAGGGCAAGCGGGGGGGACCACCGGGGAGCTGTTTTTT
clone_size: few; d_call: TRBD2; j_call: TRBJ2-7; v_call: TRBV20-1; cdr3_aa: CSAINTGTTPYEQYF; cdr3_nt: TGCAGTGCTATAAACACCGGGACTACACCCTACGAGCAGTACTTC
clone_size: few; d_call: TRBD1; j_call: TRBJ1-2; v_call: TRBV12-3/TRBV12-4; cdr3_aa: CASNNRGANYGYTF; cdr3_nt: TGTGCCAGCAACAACAGGGGAGCTAACTATGGCTACACCTTC
clone_size: few; d_call: TRBD1; j_call: TRBJ2-7; v_call: TRBV7-2; cdr3_aa: CASSPVPGGAYEQYF; cdr3_nt: TGTGCCAGCAGCCCCGTCCCAGGGGGCGCCTACGAGCAGTACTTC
clone_size: .; d_call: TRBD1; j_call: TRBJ2-5; v_call: TRBV12-3/TRBV12-4; cdr3_aa: CASGSRGHDVETQYF; cdr3_nt: TGTGCCAGCGGGTCCAGGGGGCACGACGTGGAGACCCAGTACTTC
clone_size: few; d_call: TRBD2; j_call: TRBJ2-1; v_call: TRBV11-2; cdr3_aa: CASSFLQTGGVRNEQFF; cdr3_nt: TGTGCCAGCAGCTTTCTCCAAACGGGGGGGGTTCGGAATGAGCAGTTCTTC
clone_size: .; d_call: .; j_call: TRBJ2-7; v_call: TRBV5-5; cdr3_aa: CASRDPGRHEQSF; cdr3_nt: TGTGCCAGCAGGGATCCGGGCCGCCACGAGCAGTCCTTC
clone_size: .; d_call: TRBD1; j_call: TRBJ1-1; v_call: TRBV11-2; cdr3_aa: CASSLDRGFMNTEAFF; cdr3_nt: TGTGCCAGCAGCTTAGACAGGGGGTTTATGAACACTGAAGCTTTCTTT
clone_size: few; d_call: .; j_call: TRBJ2-3; v_call: TRBV6-5; cdr3_aa: CASTRGAGTVDTQYF; cdr3_nt: TGTGCCAGCACCCGGGGGGCGGGGACCGTGGATACGCAGTATTTT
clone_size: few; d_call: .; j_call: TRBJ2-3; v_call: TRBV5-5; cdr3_aa: CASSLGGSLGTDTQYF; cdr3_nt: TGTGCCAGCAGCTTGGGAGGGAGCTTGGGCACAGATACGCAGTATTTT
clone_size: few; d_call: TRBD1; j_call: TRBJ2-5; v_call: TRBV4-2; cdr3_aa: CASSSQTGPQETQYF; cdr3_nt: TGTGCCAGCAGCTCCCAGACAGGGCCCCAAGAGACCCAGTACTTC
clone_size: few; d_call: .; j_call: TRBJ2-1; v_call: TRBV7-9; cdr3_aa: CASSSSWRIHNEQFF; cdr3_nt: TGTGCCAGCAGCAGTTCGTGGAGGATTCACAATGAGCAGTTCTTC
clone_size: many; d_call: .; j_call: TRBJ1-5; v_call: TRBV4-2; cdr3_aa: CASSQDPGQPQHF; cdr3_nt: TGTGCCAGCAGCCAAGATCCAGGGCAGCCCCAGCATTTT
clone_size: few; d_call: TRBD1; j_call: TRBJ1-1; v_call: TRBV27; cdr3_aa: CASSAGQGGGNTEAFF; cdr3_nt: TGTGCCAGCAGTGCCGGACAGGGGGGAGGAAACACTGAAGCTTTCTTT